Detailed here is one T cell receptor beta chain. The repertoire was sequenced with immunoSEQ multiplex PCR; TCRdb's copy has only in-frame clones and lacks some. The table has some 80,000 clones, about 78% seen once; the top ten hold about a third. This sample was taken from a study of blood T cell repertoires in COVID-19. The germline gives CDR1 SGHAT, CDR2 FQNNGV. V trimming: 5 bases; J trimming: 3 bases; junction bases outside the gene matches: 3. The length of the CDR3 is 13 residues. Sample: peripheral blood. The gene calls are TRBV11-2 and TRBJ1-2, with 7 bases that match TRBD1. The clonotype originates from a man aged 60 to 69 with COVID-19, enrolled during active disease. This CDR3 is CASSPRGDYGYTF. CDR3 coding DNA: TGTGCCAGCAGCCCCAGGGGGGACTATGGCTACACCTTC.